The clone carrying this TCR beta chain was counted between two and nine times. It was 5'RACE with constant-segment primers that produced the TCR alpha and TCR beta cDNA libraries, which carried sample barcodes and UMIs. TCRdb re-analysed the 5' RACE reads in MiXCR, keeping a single row per CDR3 protein. There are roughly 300,000 distinct CDR3 sequences in the sample; less than 9.5% occur only once, and under 25% lies in the top ten. The CDR3 has 13 residues. Trimming took 8 bases from V and 8 from J; bases not matched to a gene: 5. This specimen comes from a study of T-cell memory formation after mild COVID-19.

The sequenced material came from PBMCs or a T cell subset sorted from them (not recorded which). This chain connects TRBV12-3 or TRBV12-4 to TRBJ1-3; 11 bases match TRBD1. The receptor's source is a man aged 18-30 years who had mild COVID-19 (a few samples of this study predate the infection). Cell type and time point are not known. CDR3 in DNA: TGTGCCAGCGGGGACAGGGGGATCGACACCATATATTTT. Translated: CASGDRGIDTIYF.